This passage covers 25 T cell receptor beta chains from one sample sequenced in a study of cytomegalovirus exposure and HLA in healthy donors (dated by TCRdb to about 2017). Libraries were prepared through the immunoSEQ multiplex PCR assay. For the multiplex PCR, a mixture combining 60 forward primers for TCR Vbeta segments and 13 reverse primers for TCR Jbeta segments was used. TCRdb retrieved this table from immuneACCESS and kept in-frame rearrangements only. Not all clones are present; in checked studies, unresolved V genes account for under half, and no reason is known for the remainder. In this sample the table shows 220,000 or so clones, more than 75% of which occur a single time. The ten largest clones represent roughly 2.5% of the sample. The specimen sequenced was PBMCs. The receptors come from a woman in her thirties or forties in good health and CMV-seronegative.

The chain carries TRBV4-1 and TRBJ2-7; 9 bases map to TRBD2. The CDR3 has 18 amino acids. Trimming at V came to 0 bases and at J to 0 bases, leaving 9 bases not matched to a gene. Germline V gene sequence: CDR1 MGHRA, CDR2 YSYEKL. The CDR3 protein is CASSQDRTSAHSSYEQYF. In nucleotides, the CDR3 is TGCGCCAGCAGCCAAGATAGGACTAGCGCACATAGCTCCTACGAGCAGTACTTC.

The genes are TRBV5-6 and TRBJ2-3; D gene uncertain. The CDR3 spans 14 residues. The germline V gene has CDR1 SGHDT and CDR2 YYEEEE. Trimming stripped 5 bases from V and 3 bases from J, with 13 bases between. CDR3: CASSRRPTTDTQYF. The CDR3 region has the DNA TGTGCCAGCAGTCGCAGGCCCACGACAGATACGCAGTATTTT.

The chain employs TRBV15 and TRBJ2-1, with 11 bases that match TRBD2. The junction had 13 bases not matched to a gene; V was cut back by 1 base and J by 5 bases. The germline gives CDR1 LNHNV, CDR2 YYDKDF (reference sequence). The CDR3 contains 19 residues. The CDR3 DNA follows: TGTGCCACCAGCAGAGGTCGACTAGCGGGGTTGTTTAGTAACAATGAGCAGTTCTTC. Translation gives CATSRGRLAGLFSNNEQFF.

This chain links TRBV18 with TRBJ1-1; D call uncertain. Germline V gene lookup returns CDR1 KGHSH and CDR2 LQKENI. This CDR3 has 15 residues. Deletions cut 2 bases from V and 5 bases from J, with 15 bases between. DNA for the CDR3: TGTGCCAGCTCACCAAAGGACCGACCGGGAACTGAAGCTTTCTTT. It yields the protein CASSPKDRPGTEAFF. The full variable domain, rest sourced from reference TRBV18 and TRBJ1-1, is NAGVMQNPRHLVRRRGQEARLRCSPMKGHSHVYWYRQLPEEGLKFMVYLQKENIIDESGMPKERFSAEFPKEGPSILRIQQVVRGDSAAYFCASSPKDRPGTEAFFGQGTRLTVV.

This chain links TRBV27 with TRBJ2-1; maybe TRBD2 (5 bases). Germline V lookup: CDR1 MNHEY, CDR2 SMNVEV (reference sequence). CDR3 size: 13 residues. Between the trimmed V and J ends, which lost 3 bases and 8 bases, there was a span of 11 bases. CDR3: CASSFFEGDEQFF. CDR3 bases: TGTGCCAGCAGTTTCTTTGAGGGAGATGAGCAGTTCTTC.

The J gene is TRBJ1-5, the V gene TRBV7-2, with a possible D match to TRBD1 (5 bases). The V gene lost 3 bases and the J gene lost 7 bases, with 10 bases spanning the gap. Germline CDR1 reads SGHTA; CDR2 reads FQGNSA. There are 13 residues in the CDR3. The chain's CDR3 is CASSLEGRQPQHF. DNA of the CDR3: TGTGCCAGCAGCTTGGAGGGGAGACAGCCCCAGCATTTT.

This chain joins TRBV7-2 and TRBJ2-2, with TRBD1 matching 10 bases. The CDR3 covers 16 residues. V shed 5 bases, J shed 4 bases, and the junction held 7 bases outside the gene matches. The germline CDR1 and CDR2 sequences are SGHTA and FQGNSA. CDR3 sequence reads: CASSARTGGGTGELFF. CDR3 sequence (DNA): TGTGCCAGCAGCGCTCGGACAGGGGGAGGCACCGGGGAGCTGTTTTTT.

The J gene is TRBJ1-1, the V gene TRBV28; the D gene is possibly TRBD1 (5 bases). The V end lost 3 bases, the J end lost 11 bases, and 25 bases lay between the germline ends. Germline CDR1 and CDR2: MDHEN and SYDVKM. This CDR3 region has 16 residues. CDR3 DNA sequence: TGTGCCAGCAGTTTGGCACTGAACTCAGGGTTGTGGATGGCTTTCTTT. It translates to CASSLALNSGLWMAFF.

The rearrangement joins TRBV6-5 to TRBJ2-7; D is perhaps TRBD2 (6 bases). V was trimmed by 0 bases and J by 1 base, leaving 10 bases between them. The germline gives CDR1 MNHEY, CDR2 SVGAGI. There are 15 residues in the CDR3. The CDR3 sequence: CASSYSFSGSYEQYF. The DNA of the CDR3 is TGTGCCAGCAGTTACTCGTTTAGCGGATCCTACGAGCAGTACTTC.

In its sample, this clone was seen a few times. The chain has TRBV28 and TRBJ1-1; no clear D. Between the trimmed V and J ends, which lost 8 bases and 1 base, there was a span of 11 bases. The CDR3 runs 13 residues. The V gene's germline CDR1 is MDHEN and CDR2 SYDVKM. CDR3 region: CASGLTGNTEAFF. The CDR3 bases are TGTGCCAGCGGACTTACGGGGAACACTGAAGCTTTCTTT.

The rearrangement uses TRBV27 and TRBJ2-7, with 7 bases matching TRBD2. This CDR3 contains 14 residues. The germline V gene encodes CDR1 MNHEY and CDR2 SMNVEV (reference sequence). The V and J ends lost 3 bases and 2 bases, in that order; junction bases with no gene match: 4. The chain's CDR3 is CASSFSSGAYEQYF. As DNA, the CDR3 is TGTGCCAGCAGTTTCTCTAGCGGCGCCTACGAGCAGTACTTC.

The rearrangement links TRBV30 to TRBJ1-5; 7 bases fit TRBD1. CDR3 size: 13 residues. The junction had 4 bases not matched to a gene; V was cut back by 1 base and J by 7 bases. Germline V gene lookup returns CDR1 GTSNPN and CDR2 SVGIG (reference sequence). CDR3 protein: CAWSGTGPQPQHF. The CDR3 DNA follows: TGTGCCTGGAGTGGGACAGGCCCCCAGCCCCAGCATTTT.

V and J are TRBV5-1 and TRBJ2-7; TRBD1 aligns across 7 bases. The CDR3 sequence is 14 residues long. Germline V gives CDR1 SGHRS, CDR2 YFSETQ. The ends lost 4 bases at V and 2 bases at J; junction bases unmatched: 6. In DNA form, the CDR3 reads TGCGCCAGCAGCGTGTGGGACAGTACCTACGAGCAGTACTTC. It codes for CASSVWDSTYEQYF.

J is TRBJ2-2 and V is TRBV30; D remains ambiguous. This CDR3 has 14 residues. The V gene's germline CDR1 is GTSNPN and CDR2 SVGIG (reference sequence). Deletions cut 5 bases from V and 6 bases from J, with 16 bases between. CDR3 amino acids: CAWGRSITAGELFF. As DNA, the CDR3 is TGTGCCTGGGGCCGGAGTATAACCGCCGGGGAGCTGTTTTTT.

The chain recombines TRBV30 with TRBJ2-1; 9 nucleotides agree with TRBD2. This CDR3 contains 17 residues. Per the germline V gene, CDR1 is GTSNPN and CDR2 is SVGIG (reference sequence). Germline trimming cut 0 bases from V and 6 bases from J; bases unmatched to any gene: 12. This CDR3 reads CAWSVYSGSAFRNEQFF. The CDR3 nucleotides are TGTGCCTGGAGTGTGTATAGCGGGAGCGCTTTCCGCAATGAGCAGTTCTTC.

The chain carries TRBV18 and TRBJ2-7; tentatively, D is TRBD1 (5 bases). Germline CDR1 and CDR2: KGHSH and LQKENI. The length of the CDR3 is 13 residues. V was pared by 2 bases and J by 2 bases, with 7 bases between. The CDR3 region has the DNA TGTGCCAGCTCACCAGACAGAACCTACGAGCAGTACTTC. Translated: CASSPDRTYEQYF. The entire variable domain, with the rest obtained from reference TRBV18 and TRBJ2-7, is as follows: NAGVMQNPRHLVRRRGQEARLRCSPMKGHSHVYWYRQLPEEGLKFMVYLQKENIIDESGMPKERFSAEFPKEGPSILRIQQVVRGDSAAYFCASSPDRTYEQYFGPGTRLTVT.

The rearrangement links TRBV18 to TRBJ1-3; 7 bases are shared with TRBD1. Germline-derived CDR1 and CDR2 are KGHSH and LQKENI. Losses at the gene ends were 3 bases for V and 3 bases for J; bases not matched to a gene: 8. CDR3 length equals 16 residues. This chain's CDR3 is CASSPQTGRYGNTIYF. The DNA of the CDR3 is TGTGCCAGCTCACCCCAGACAGGGCGGTATGGAAACACCATATATTTT.

The chain links TRBV11-3 to TRBJ2-1; D might be TRBD1 (6 bases). The CDR3 is 15 amino acids. The germline gives CDR1 SGHNT, CDR2 YENEEA. Trimming pared 1 base from V and 7 bases from J, leaving 14 bases between. The CDR3 loop reads CASSLGNNRANEQFF. The CDR3 nucleotides are TGTGCCAGCAGCTTAGGTAATAACAGGGCGAATGAGCAGTTCTTC.

The rearrangement links TRBV2 to TRBJ2-3; unclear D gene. The CDR3 consists of 14 residues. The V end lost 1 base, the J end lost 1 base, and 6 bases lay between the germline ends. Germline V CDR1 and CDR2: SNHLY, FYNNEI. CDR3 nucleotide sequence: TGTGCCAGCAGTGAAGGAAGAGGCACAGATACGCAGTATTTT. Its protein product is CASSEGRGTDTQYF.

On this clone: A read error may produce the germline difference seen at one junction end. The V call is TRBV7-8, the J call TRBJ2-1, with 7 bases fitting TRBD2. Germline V gene lookup returns CDR1 SGHVS and CDR2 FQNEAQ. This CDR3 has 17 amino acids. DNA for the CDR3: TGTGCCAGCAGCTTGTACCCGGGTGGCGGGAGAGGAACCCCAGGAATCTTC. Its protein product is CASSLYPGGGRGTPGIF.

V gene TRBV30 combines with J gene TRBJ1-2; the D is unclear. The CDR3 spans 11 residues. Germline loops: CDR1 GTSNPN, CDR2 SVGIG (reference sequence). Trimming removed 0 bases from V and 9 bases from J, with 8 bases in between. In DNA, the CDR3 is TGTGCCTGGAGTGTAATGAAGCGCTACACCTTC. Protein: CAWSVMKRYTF.

This chain links TRBV12-5 with TRBJ2-7, with 7 positions matching TRBD1. Germline lookup yields CDR1 LGHNT and CDR2 FRNRAP. Unmatched junction bases numbered 10, after V lost 2 bases and J lost 6 bases. The CDR3 sequence is 15 residues long. The CDR3 DNA is TGTGCTAGTGGTTTGTGGGCAGGGGGAATCCTCGAGCAGTACTTC. Its translation: CASGLWAGGILEQYF.

The chain uses TRBV5-1 and TRBJ2-1; TRBD2 agrees at 8 bases. Germline values: CDR1 SGHRS, CDR2 YFSETQ. The CDR3 spans 16 residues. Germline trimming cut 5 bases from V and 3 bases from J; bases unmatched to any gene: 10. CDR3 region: CASRGRTGGIYNEQFF. As DNA, the CDR3 is TGCGCCAGCAGGGGCCGAACGGGGGGGATCTACAATGAGCAGTTCTTC.

The V call is TRBV6-5, the J call TRBJ2-7; no firm D call. The CDR3 has 13 residues. The ends were cut back, 2 bases at V and 4 bases at J, with 9 bases in the middle. Germline assignment: CDR1 MNHEY and CDR2 SVGAGI. The CDR3 bases are TGTGCCAGCAGTTACGGGCACTTGTACGAGCAGTACTTC. Amino acid sequence: CASSYGHLYEQYF.

The CDR3 DNA sequence: TGTGCCAGTAGTATAGACAAACAGGGGGCCGGGTACAATGAGCAGTTCTTC. This encodes CASSIDKQGAGYNEQFF. The chain links TRBV19 to TRBJ2-1; 9 nucleotides match TRBD1. CDR1 LNHDA and CDR2 SQIVND come from the germline V gene (reference sequence). The CDR3 is 17 amino acids. Trimming cost V 0 bases and J 4 bases; bases outside gene matches: 7.